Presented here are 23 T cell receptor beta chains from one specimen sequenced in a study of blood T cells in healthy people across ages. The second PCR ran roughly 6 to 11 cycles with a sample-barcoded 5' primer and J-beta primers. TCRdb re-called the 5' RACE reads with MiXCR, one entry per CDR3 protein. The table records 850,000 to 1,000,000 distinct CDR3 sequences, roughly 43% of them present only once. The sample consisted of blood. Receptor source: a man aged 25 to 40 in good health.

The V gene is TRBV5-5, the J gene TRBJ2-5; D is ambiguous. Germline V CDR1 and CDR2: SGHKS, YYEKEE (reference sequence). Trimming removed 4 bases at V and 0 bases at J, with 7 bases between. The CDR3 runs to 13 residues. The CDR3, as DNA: TGTGCCAGCAGCAGGTATAACCAAGAGACCCAGTACTTC. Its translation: CASSRYNQETQYF.

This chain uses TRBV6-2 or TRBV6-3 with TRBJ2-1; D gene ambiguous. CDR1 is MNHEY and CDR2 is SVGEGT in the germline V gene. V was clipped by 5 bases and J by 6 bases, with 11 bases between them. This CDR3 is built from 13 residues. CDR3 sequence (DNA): TGTGCCAGCAGTCGCTCTGGGCTCAATGAGCAGTTCTTC. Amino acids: CASSRSGLNEQFF.

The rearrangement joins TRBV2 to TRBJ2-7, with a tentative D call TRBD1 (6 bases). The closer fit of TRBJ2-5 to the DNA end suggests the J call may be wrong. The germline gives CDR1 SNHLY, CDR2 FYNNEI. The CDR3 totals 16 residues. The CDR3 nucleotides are TGTGCCAGCAGGGAAATTACAGGGCCCGCAAGTGAGACCCAGTACTTC. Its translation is CASREITGPASETQYF.

CDR3 sequence: CAWSVTGDGYTF. The CDR3 DNA is TGTGCCTGGAGTGTAACAGGGGACGGCTACACCTTC. V and J are TRBV30 and TRBJ1-2; 7 bases are a match to TRBD1. The CDR3 runs 12 residues. Trimming at V came to 0 bases and at J to 8 bases, leaving 3 bases not matched to a gene. Germline lookup yields CDR1 GTSNPN and CDR2 SVGIG (reference sequence).

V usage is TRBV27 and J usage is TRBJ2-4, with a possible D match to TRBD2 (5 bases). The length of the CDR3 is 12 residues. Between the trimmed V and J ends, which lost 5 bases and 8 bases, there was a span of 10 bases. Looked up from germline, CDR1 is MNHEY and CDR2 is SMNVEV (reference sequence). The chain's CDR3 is CASSPRADIQYF. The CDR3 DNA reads TGTGCCAGCAGTCCGAGGGCGGACATTCAGTACTTC.

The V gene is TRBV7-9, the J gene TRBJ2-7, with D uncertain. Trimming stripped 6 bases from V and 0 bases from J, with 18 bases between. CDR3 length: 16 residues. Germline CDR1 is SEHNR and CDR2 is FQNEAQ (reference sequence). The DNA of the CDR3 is TGTGCCAGCAGGTCCTCGGATAGGGCGAGCTCCTACGAGCAGTACTTC. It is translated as CASRSSDRASSYEQYF.

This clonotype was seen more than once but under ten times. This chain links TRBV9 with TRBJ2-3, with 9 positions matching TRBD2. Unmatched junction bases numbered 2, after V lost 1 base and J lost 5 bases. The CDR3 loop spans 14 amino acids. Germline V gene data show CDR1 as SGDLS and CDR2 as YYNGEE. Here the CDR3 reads CASSVRTSVDTQYF. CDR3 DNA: TGTGCCAGCAGCGTACGGACTAGCGTAGATACGCAGTATTTT.

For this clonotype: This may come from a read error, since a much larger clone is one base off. The CDR3 sequence is CTSSWDTDTQYF. CDR3 nucleotide sequence: TGTACCAGCAGCTGGGACACAGATACGCAGTATTTT. The V call is TRBV7-2, the J call TRBJ2-3; D is ambiguous. The CDR3 has 12 amino acids. Per germline, CDR1 SGHTA and CDR2 FQGNSA. V lost 4 bases and J lost 2, with 4 bases in between.

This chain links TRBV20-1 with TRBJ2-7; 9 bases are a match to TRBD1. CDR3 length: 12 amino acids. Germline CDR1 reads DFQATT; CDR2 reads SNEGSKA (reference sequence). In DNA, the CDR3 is TGCAGCCGTGGGGGGACAGGGAACGAGCAGTACTTC. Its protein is CSRGGTGNEQYF.

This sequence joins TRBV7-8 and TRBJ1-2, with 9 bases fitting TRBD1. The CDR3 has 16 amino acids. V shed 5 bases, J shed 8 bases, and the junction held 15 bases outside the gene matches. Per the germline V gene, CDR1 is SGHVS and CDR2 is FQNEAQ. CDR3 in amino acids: CASSLYRQGDDGGYTF. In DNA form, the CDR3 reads TGTGCCAGCAGCCTTTACCGACAGGGGGATGACGGCGGCTACACCTTC.

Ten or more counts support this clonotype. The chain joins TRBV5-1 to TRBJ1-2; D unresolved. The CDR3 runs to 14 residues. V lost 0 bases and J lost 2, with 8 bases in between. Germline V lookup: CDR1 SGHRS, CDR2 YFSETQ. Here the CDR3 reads CASSLEAGNYGYTF. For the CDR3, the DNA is TGCGCCAGCAGCTTGGAGGCAGGCAACTATGGCTACACCTTC.

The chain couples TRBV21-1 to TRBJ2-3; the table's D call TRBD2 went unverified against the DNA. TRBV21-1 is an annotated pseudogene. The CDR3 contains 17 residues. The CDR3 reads CASRFLRRGVPRDTQYF. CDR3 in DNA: TGTGCCAGCAGATTCCTCCGGCGGGGGGTTCCCAGGGATACGCAGTATTTT.

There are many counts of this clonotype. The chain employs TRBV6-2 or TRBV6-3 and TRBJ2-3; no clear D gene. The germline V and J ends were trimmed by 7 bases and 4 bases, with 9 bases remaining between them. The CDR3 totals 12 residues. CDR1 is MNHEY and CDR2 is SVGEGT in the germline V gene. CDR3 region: CASKESADTQYF. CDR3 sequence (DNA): TGTGCCAGCAAGGAATCTGCAGATACGCAGTATTTT.

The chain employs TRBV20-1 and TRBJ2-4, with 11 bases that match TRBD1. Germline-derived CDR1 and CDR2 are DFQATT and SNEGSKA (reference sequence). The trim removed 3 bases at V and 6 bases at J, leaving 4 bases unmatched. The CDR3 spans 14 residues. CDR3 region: CSAREDRGPNIQYF. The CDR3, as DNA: TGCAGTGCTAGGGAGGACAGGGGGCCAAACATTCAGTACTTC.

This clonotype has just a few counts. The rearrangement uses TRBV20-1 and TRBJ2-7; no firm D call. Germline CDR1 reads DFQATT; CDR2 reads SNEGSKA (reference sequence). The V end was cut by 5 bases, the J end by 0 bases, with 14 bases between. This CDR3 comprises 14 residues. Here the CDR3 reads CSASQTTNSYEQYF. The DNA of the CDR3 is TGCAGTGCTTCCCAGACAACGAACTCCTACGAGCAGTACTTC.

This chain's CDR3 is CASSQDFRGRGETQYF. Written as DNA, the CDR3 is TGCGCCAGCAGCCAAGATTTCAGGGGGCGCGGAGAGACCCAGTACTTC. V gene TRBV4-3 combines with J gene TRBJ2-5, with 8 bases aligning to TRBD1. Germline-derived CDR1 and CDR2 are LGHNA and YSLEER. The length of the CDR3 is 16 residues. V trimming: 0 bases; J trimming: 4 bases; junction bases outside the gene matches: 7.

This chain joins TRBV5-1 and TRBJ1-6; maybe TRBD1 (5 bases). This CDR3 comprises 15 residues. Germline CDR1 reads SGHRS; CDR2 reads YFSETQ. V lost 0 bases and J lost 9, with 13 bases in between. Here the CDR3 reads CASSLGSGQGSPLHF. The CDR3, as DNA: TGCGCCAGCAGCTTGGGTTCAGGGCAAGGTTCACCCCTCCACTTT.

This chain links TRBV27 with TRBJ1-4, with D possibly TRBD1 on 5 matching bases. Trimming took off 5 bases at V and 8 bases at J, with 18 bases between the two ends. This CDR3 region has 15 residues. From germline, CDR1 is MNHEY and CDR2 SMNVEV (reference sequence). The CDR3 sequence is CASSGSQGEGEKLFF. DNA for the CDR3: TGTGCCAGCAGTGGCTCCCAGGGTGAGGGAGAAAAACTGTTTTTT.

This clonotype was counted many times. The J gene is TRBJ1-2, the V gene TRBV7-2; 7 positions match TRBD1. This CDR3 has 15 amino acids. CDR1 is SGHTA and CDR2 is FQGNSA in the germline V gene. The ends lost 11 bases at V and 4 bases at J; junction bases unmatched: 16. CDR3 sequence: CAGDREGVEGYGYTF. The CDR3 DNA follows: TGTGCCGGCGACAGGGAGGGGGTCGAGGGCTATGGCTACACCTTC. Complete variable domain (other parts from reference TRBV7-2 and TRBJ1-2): GAGVSQSPSNKVTEKGKDVELRCDPISGHTALYWYRQSLGQGLEFLIYFQGNSAPDKSGLPSDRFSAERTGGSVSTLTIQRTQQEDSAVYLCAGDREGVEGYGYTFGSGTRLTVV.

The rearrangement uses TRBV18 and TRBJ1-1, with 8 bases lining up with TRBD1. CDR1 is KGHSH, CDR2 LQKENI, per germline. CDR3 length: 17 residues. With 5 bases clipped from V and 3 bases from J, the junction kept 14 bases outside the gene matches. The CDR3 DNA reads TGTGCCAGCTCAACGGTCCAGGGGGCGCGGGGTGACACTGAAGCTTTCTTT. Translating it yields CASSTVQGARGDTEAFF.

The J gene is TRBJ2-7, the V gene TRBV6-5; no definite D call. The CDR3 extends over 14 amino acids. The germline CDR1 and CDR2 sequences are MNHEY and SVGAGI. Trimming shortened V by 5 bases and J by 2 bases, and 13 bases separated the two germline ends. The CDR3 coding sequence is TGTGCCAGCAGTCGGACCCTTGGGGCCTACGAGCAGTACTTC. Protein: CASSRTLGAYEQYF.

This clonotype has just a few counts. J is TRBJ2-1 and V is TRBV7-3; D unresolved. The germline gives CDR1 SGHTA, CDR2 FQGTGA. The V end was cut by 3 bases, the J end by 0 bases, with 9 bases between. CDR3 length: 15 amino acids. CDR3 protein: CASSFLDSSYNEQFF. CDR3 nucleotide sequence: TGTGCCAGCAGCTTCCTCGATAGCTCCTACAATGAGCAGTTCTTC.

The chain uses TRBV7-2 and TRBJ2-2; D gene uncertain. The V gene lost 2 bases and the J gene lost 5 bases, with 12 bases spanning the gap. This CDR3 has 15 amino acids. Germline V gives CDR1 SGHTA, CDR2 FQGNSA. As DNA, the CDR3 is TGTGCCAGCAGCTTATCCGGTGTGGTAACCGGGGAGCTGTTTTTT. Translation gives CASSLSGVVTGELFF.